Shown below are 4 T cell receptor beta chains from a single sample sequenced in a study of shared clonotypes between healthy human individuals. Sequencing used immunoSEQ multiplex PCR; TCRdb keeps in-frame clones, though not all of them. The sample has about 2.5 million clones; roughly 90% are singletons. Specimen: naive CD4+ T cells from PBMCs. Stated subset: CD45RA+ positively selected. All receptors derive from a man between 18 and 29 years old in good health. Some clones in this sample may be carry-over from other donors' samples.

The chain links TRBV7-9 to TRBJ2-1; D gene uncertain. This CDR3 is built from 14 residues. The ends were cut back, 7 bases at V and 2 bases at J, with 12 bases in the middle. Looked up from germline, CDR1 is SEHNR and CDR2 is FQNEAQ (reference sequence). In DNA form, the CDR3 reads TGTGCCAGCACCCTAGTTGGGGCCTACAATGAGCAGTTCTTC. Translated: CASTLVGAYNEQFF.

The genes are TRBV5-4 and TRBJ1-6; possibly TRBD1 for D (5 bases). The germline V gene has CDR1 SGHNT and CDR2 YYREEE (reference sequence). V was trimmed by 0 bases and J by 7 bases, leaving 8 bases between them. This CDR3 has 14 amino acids. This CDR3 is CASSLADRNSPLHF. CDR3 sequence (DNA): TGTGCCAGCAGCTTGGCAGACAGAAATTCACCCCTCCACTTT.

The rearrangement links TRBV7-3 to TRBJ2-5; no reliable D call. Trimming shortened V by 1 base and J by 5 bases, and 11 bases separated the two germline ends. CDR1 and CDR2 (germline): SGHTA, FQGTGA. The length of the CDR3 is 14 residues. CDR3 sequence: CASSLRPFGETQYF. Here the CDR3 DNA reads TGTGCCAGCAGCTTAAGACCCTTCGGGGAGACCCAGTACTTC.

The CDR3 here is CASSADRGGTYEQYF. The CDR3 region has the DNA TGTGCCAGCAGCGCCGACAGGGGGGGGACCTACGAGCAGTACTTC. V gene TRBV7-2 combines with J gene TRBJ2-7, with 9 bases that match TRBD1. The CDR3 has 15 amino acids. Germline CDR1 and CDR2: SGHTA and FQGNSA. J was trimmed by 2 bases and V by 5 bases; bases with no gene match: 7.